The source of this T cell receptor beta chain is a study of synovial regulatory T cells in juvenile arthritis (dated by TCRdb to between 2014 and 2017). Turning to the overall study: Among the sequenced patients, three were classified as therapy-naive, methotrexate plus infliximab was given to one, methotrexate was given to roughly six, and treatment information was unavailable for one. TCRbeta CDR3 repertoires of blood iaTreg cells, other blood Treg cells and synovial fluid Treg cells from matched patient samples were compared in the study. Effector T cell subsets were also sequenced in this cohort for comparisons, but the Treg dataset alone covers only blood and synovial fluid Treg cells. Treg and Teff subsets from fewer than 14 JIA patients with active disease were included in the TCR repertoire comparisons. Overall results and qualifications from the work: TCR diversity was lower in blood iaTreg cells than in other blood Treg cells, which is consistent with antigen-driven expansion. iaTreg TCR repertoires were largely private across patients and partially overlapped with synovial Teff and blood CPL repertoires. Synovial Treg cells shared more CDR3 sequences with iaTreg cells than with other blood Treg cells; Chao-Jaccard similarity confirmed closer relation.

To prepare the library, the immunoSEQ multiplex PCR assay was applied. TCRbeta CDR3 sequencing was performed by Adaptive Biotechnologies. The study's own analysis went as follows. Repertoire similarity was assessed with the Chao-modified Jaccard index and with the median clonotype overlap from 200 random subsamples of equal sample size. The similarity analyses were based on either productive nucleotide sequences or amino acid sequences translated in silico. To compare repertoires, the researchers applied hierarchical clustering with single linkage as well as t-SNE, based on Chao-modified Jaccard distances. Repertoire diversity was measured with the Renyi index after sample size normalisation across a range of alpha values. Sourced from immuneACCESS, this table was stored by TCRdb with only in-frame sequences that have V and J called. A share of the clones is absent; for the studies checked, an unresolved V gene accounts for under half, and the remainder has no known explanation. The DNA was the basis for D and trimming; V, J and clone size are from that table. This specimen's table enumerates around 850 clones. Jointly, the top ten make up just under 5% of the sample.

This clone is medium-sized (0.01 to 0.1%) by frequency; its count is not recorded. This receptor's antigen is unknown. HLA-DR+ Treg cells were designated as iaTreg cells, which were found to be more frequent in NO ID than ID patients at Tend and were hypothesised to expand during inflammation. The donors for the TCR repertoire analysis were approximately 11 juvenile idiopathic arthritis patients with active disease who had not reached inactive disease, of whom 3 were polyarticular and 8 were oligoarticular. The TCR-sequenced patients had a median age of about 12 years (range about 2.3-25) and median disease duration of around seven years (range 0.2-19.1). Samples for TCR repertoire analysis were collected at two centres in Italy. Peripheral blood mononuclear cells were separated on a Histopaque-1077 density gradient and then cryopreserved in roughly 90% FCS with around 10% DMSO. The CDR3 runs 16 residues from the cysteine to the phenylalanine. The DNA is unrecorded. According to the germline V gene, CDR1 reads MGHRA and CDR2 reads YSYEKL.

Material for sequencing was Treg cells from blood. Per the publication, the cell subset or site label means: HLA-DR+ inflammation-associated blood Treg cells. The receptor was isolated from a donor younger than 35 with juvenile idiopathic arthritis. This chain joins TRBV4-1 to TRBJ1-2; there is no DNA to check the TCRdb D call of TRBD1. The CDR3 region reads CASSQEGARIPYGYTF.